Following are 26 T cell receptor beta chains from one sample sequenced in a study of cytomegalovirus exposure and HLA in healthy donors. PCR amplification relied on 60 Vbeta primers (plus 13 Jbeta primers). The repertoire was sequenced with immunoSEQ multiplex PCR; TCRdb's copy has only in-frame clones and lacks some. The data contain 90,000 to 100,000 clones, around 76% of them singletons. Sequencing was carried out using PBMCs. The receptors here all came from a man aged 35-49 years in good health and CMV-seropositive.

This rearrangement joins TRBV5-4 to TRBJ2-5, with 10 bases that match TRBD2. V lost 2 bases to trimming and J lost 2 bases; unmatched junction nucleotides: 9. Germline V gene sequence: CDR1 SGHNT, CDR2 YYREEE (reference sequence). The CDR3 runs to 17 residues. DNA of the CDR3: TGTGCCAGCAGCTTCCGACTAGCGGGCCTCCTACAAGAGACCCAGTACTTC. This codes for CASSFRLAGLLQETQYF.

The chain couples TRBV7-3 to TRBJ2-2, with D possibly matching TRBD1 (5 bases). Per germline, CDR1 SGHTA and CDR2 FQGTGA. The CDR3 is 16 amino acids. The germline V and J ends were trimmed by 5 bases and 0 bases, with 13 bases remaining between them. CDR3 region: CASSPSWGANTGELFF. CDR3 bases: TGTGCCAGCAGCCCCTCATGGGGCGCGAACACCGGGGAGCTGTTTTTT.

The gene calls are TRBV29-1 and TRBJ1-1, with 7 bases matching TRBD1. V lost 6 bases and J lost 11; bases outside the gene matches: 6. This CDR3 contains 10 residues. Germline V gives CDR1 SQVTM, CDR2 ANQGSEA. CDR3 protein: CSVADRVAFF. As DNA, the CDR3 is TGCAGCGTCGCCGACAGGGTTGCTTTCTTT.

This chain connects TRBV6-5 to TRBJ1-1; D unresolved. The CDR3 extends over 15 amino acids. Germline values: CDR1 MNHEY, CDR2 SVGAGI. V dropped 6 bases and J dropped 8 bases, with 22 bases sitting between them. As DNA, the CDR3 is TGTGCCAGCAGGAGGGATCCTGACGTTGGCGCCGAAGCTTTCTTT. As protein: CASRRDPDVGAEAFF.

The chain carries TRBV6-6 and TRBJ1-1, with D uncertain. The CDR3 is 10 amino acids. Trimming shortened V by 5 bases and J by 7 bases, and 5 bases separated the two germline ends. The germline V gene has CDR1 MNHNY and CDR2 SVGAGI (reference sequence). The CDR3, as DNA: TGTGCCAGCAGTAATTATGAAGCTTTCTTT. This encodes CASSNYEAFF.

This chain connects TRBV28 to TRBJ2-7; 10 bases are shared with TRBD1. CDR3 length: 15 amino acids. Germline values: CDR1 MDHEN, CDR2 SYDVKM. V gave up 7 bases and J gave up 4 bases; unmatched junction bases: 10. The CDR3 DNA reads TGTGCCAGCATCCCTCCACAGGGACAGGGGTACGAGCAGTACTTC. Translated: CASIPPQGQGYEQYF.

The chain recombines TRBV28 with TRBJ2-7; perhaps TRBD1 as D (6 bases). The germline gives CDR1 MDHEN, CDR2 SYDVKM. Trimming removed 6 bases at V and 7 bases at J, with 13 bases between. The CDR3 consists of 12 residues. The DNA for the CDR3 is TGTGCCAGCAGGGGGACAACCCGTGAGCAGTACTTC. Residues: CASRGTTREQYF.

The chain recombines TRBV5-6 with TRBJ2-5, with 7 bases aligning to TRBD2. Germline CDR1 is SGHDT and CDR2 is YYEEEE. J gave up 11 bases and V 4 bases, and 14 bases lay outside the gene matches. The CDR3 extends over 14 amino acids. The CDR3 DNA reads as TGTGCCAGCAGCGGAGGGAGGGTGAGGTGGGAGCAGTACTTC. It encodes CASSGGRVRWEQYF.

The V gene is TRBV27, the J gene TRBJ2-3; 7 bases are shared with TRBD1. The CDR3 is 15 amino acids. Germline-derived CDR1 and CDR2 are MNHEY and SMNVEV (reference sequence). J gave up 2 bases and V 4 bases, and 6 bases lay outside the gene matches. The CDR3 DNA reads TGTGCCAGCAGTTCCGCGACAGGGACCACAGATACGCAGTATTTT. It yields the protein CASSSATGTTDTQYF.

This rearrangement joins TRBV27 to TRBJ1-5; 12 bases are a match to TRBD1. The CDR3 is 14 amino acids. With 5 bases clipped from V and 6 bases from J, the junction kept 2 bases outside the gene matches. Germline lookup yields CDR1 MNHEY and CDR2 SMNVEV (reference sequence). The CDR3 bases are TGTGCCAGCAGTGGGACAGGGGGCCGTCAGCCCCAGCATTTT. Amino acids: CASSGTGGRQPQHF.

The gene calls are TRBV11-2 and TRBJ2-6; no reliable D call. This CDR3 is 17 amino acids long. Germline CDR1 is SGHAT and CDR2 is FQNNGV. V was clipped by 5 bases and J by 0 bases, with 14 bases between them. The CDR3 spells CASSRWVQPSGANVLTF. CDR3 in DNA: TGTGCCAGCAGCAGATGGGTACAGCCCTCTGGGGCCAACGTCCTGACTTTC.

The CDR3 reads CASSLDRGPYGYTF. The DNA of the CDR3 is TGTGCCAGCAGCTTAGACAGGGGTCCCTATGGCTACACCTTC. The chain recombines TRBV7-2 with TRBJ1-2, with 7 bases lining up with TRBD1. V was pared by 1 base and J by 4 bases, with 3 bases of the junction left unmatched. Germline CDR1 SGHTA, CDR2 FQGNSA. The CDR3 is 14 residues long.

The chain has TRBV9 and TRBJ2-7; 14 bases are a match to TRBD2. This CDR3 is built from 16 residues. J was trimmed by 3 bases and V by 0 bases; bases with no gene match: 2. The germline gives CDR1 SGDLS, CDR2 YYNGEE. The CDR3 bases are TGTGCCAGCAGCGTAGGGGGGACTAGCGGGAGCTACGAGCAGTACTTC. Protein: CASSVGGTSGSYEQYF.

The DNA of the CDR3 is TGCGCCAGCAGCTTGGGGCCTAGCGGGGGTACCGGGGAGACCCAGTACTTC. Translation gives CASSLGPSGGTGETQYF. The chain recombines TRBV5-1 with TRBJ2-5; 10 bases match TRBD2. CDR1 SGHRS and CDR2 YFSETQ come from the germline V gene. Losses at the gene ends were 0 bases for V and 5 bases for J; bases not matched to a gene: 10. The CDR3 has 17 residues.

The DNA of the CDR3 is TGTGCCAGTAGCGACGTTCCGGGACAGGGGGTGTTAGACACTGAAGCTTTCTTT. Its protein is CASSDVPGQGVLDTEAFF. This sequence joins TRBV19 and TRBJ1-1; 11 bases line up with TRBD1. The CDR3 spans 18 residues. Germline CDR1 reads LNHDA; CDR2 reads SQIVND (reference sequence). V trimming: 6 bases; J trimming: 3 bases; junction bases outside the gene matches: 15.

This clone has a single count. The rearrangement uses TRBV6-5 and TRBJ2-5; TRBD1 might be the D (5 bases). Judging by the DNA end, TRBJ2-7 fits better; the J call may be wrong. The V gene's germline CDR1 is MNHEY and CDR2 SVGAGI. The CDR3 runs 13 residues. The CDR3 coding sequence is TGTGCCAGCGCGGCAGGGTCCACCTACGAGCAGTACTTC. As protein: CASAAGSTYEQYF.

The J gene is TRBJ2-7, the V gene TRBV6-6, with D perhaps matching TRBD1 (5 bases). Trimming pared 2 bases from V and 1 base from J, leaving 9 bases between. The CDR3 extends over 14 amino acids. CDR1 is MNHNY, CDR2 SVGAGI, per germline (reference sequence). DNA for the CDR3: TGTGCCAGCAGTTACACACGACAGTCCTACGAGCAGTACTTC. This translates into CASSYTRQSYEQYF.

This chain uses TRBV7-8 with TRBJ1-2, with a weak D call TRBD1 (6 bases). V was clipped by 5 bases and J by 6 bases, with 19 bases between them. CDR3 size: 15 residues. CDR1 and CDR2 (germline): SGHVS, FQNEAQ. The CDR3 loop reads CASSPLGLKGDGYTF. The CDR3 DNA follows: TGTGCCAGCAGCCCCTTGGGGTTAAAGGGGGATGGCTACACCTTC.

V gene TRBV7-9 combines with J gene TRBJ1-4, with a possible D match to TRBD1 (5 bases). Germline CDR1 and CDR2: SEHNR and FQNEAQ (reference sequence). The CDR3 runs 15 residues. The ends were cut back, 5 bases at V and 0 bases at J, with 10 bases in the middle. This chain's CDR3 is CASSTGPTTNEKLFF. The DNA of the CDR3 is TGTGCCAGCAGCACAGGCCCTACAACTAATGAAAAACTGTTTTTT.

This clone was counted a single time. CDR3 in DNA: TGCGCCAGCGGTAGGGGGGGTCTCTCCTACGAGCAGTACTTC. Protein sequence: CASGRGGLSYEQYF. The chain uses TRBV10-2 and TRBJ2-7; tentative D call: TRBD2 (7 bases). The germline V gene encodes CDR1 WSHSY and CDR2 SAAADI. V lost 8 bases, J lost 0 bases, and 14 bases lay in between. The CDR3 runs 14 residues.

V is TRBV7-2 and J is TRBJ2-5; 9 nucleotides align to TRBD1. Trimming at V came to 2 bases and at J to 1 base, leaving 5 bases not matched to a gene. CDR3 length equals 16 residues. Germline lookup yields CDR1 SGHTA and CDR2 FQGNSA. The CDR3 sequence is CASSLHRGRIQETQYF. In DNA, the CDR3 is TGTGCCAGCAGCTTACACAGGGGGCGCATCCAAGAGACCCAGTACTTC.

The gene calls are TRBV7-8 and TRBJ2-5; D is undetermined. V was clipped by 2 bases and J by 2 bases, with 12 bases between them. The germline gives CDR1 SGHVS, CDR2 FQNEAQ. The CDR3 spans 15 residues. Here the CDR3 reads CASSLSRYHQETQYF. DNA for the CDR3: TGTGCCAGCAGCTTATCGCGATACCATCAAGAGACCCAGTACTTC.

The V gene is TRBV5-4, the J gene TRBJ1-2; 7 bases align to TRBD1. The V gene end was trimmed by 3 bases and the J gene end by 8 bases; junction bases not matched to a gene: 16. The CDR3 contains 16 residues. Germline lookup yields CDR1 SGHNT and CDR2 YYREEE (reference sequence). CDR3 protein: CASSSFSSGGSWGYTF. CDR3 in DNA: TGTGCCAGCAGCTCCTTTTCTTCAGGGGGGTCCTGGGGCTACACCTTC.

This clone was picked up a small number of times. This rearrangement joins TRBV7-2 to TRBJ2-7; 12 bases match TRBD2. Germline trimming cut 1 base from V and 7 bases from J; bases unmatched to any gene: 8. The CDR3 runs to 16 residues. Germline loops: CDR1 SGHTA, CDR2 FQGNSA. This CDR3 is CASSLDPLAGGGEQYF. CDR3 DNA: TGTGCCAGCAGCTTAGACCCACTAGCGGGAGGAGGTGAGCAGTACTTC.

The chain combines TRBV4-1 with TRBJ2-3, with 13 bases lining up with TRBD2. CDR1 is MGHRA, CDR2 YSYEKL, per germline. There are 19 residues in the CDR3. V gave up 0 bases and J gave up 2 bases; unmatched junction bases: 8. CDR3 residues: CASSQDPMTSGGNTDTQYF. The CDR3 nucleotides read TGCGCCAGCAGCCAAGATCCGATGACTAGCGGGGGGAACACAGATACGCAGTATTTT.

The chain recombines TRBV5-1 with TRBJ2-7, with D possibly being TRBD2 (5 bases). V was clipped by 4 bases and J by 4 bases, with 15 bases between them. There are 14 residues in the CDR3. Germline V CDR1 and CDR2: SGHRS, YFSETQ. The CDR3 loop reads CASSDAGSGYEQYF. The CDR3, as DNA: TGCGCCAGCAGCGATGCGGGCTCAGGTTACGAGCAGTACTTC. Using reference TRBV5-1 and TRBJ2-7 for the parts outside the CDR3, the full variable domain is KAGVTQTPRYLIKTRGQQVTLSCSPISGHRSVSWYQQTPGQGLQFLFEYFSETQRNKGNFPGRFSGRQFSNSRSEMNVSTLELGDSALYLCASSDAGSGYEQYFGPGTRLTVT.